These 28 T cell receptor beta chains share one sample of origin, sequenced in a study of T-cell memory formation after mild COVID-19. MiXCR, applied by TCRdb to the 5' RACE reads, yields one record per CDR3 protein. The table includes about 250,000 distinct CDR3 sequences, about 20% detected once. The sample comprised PBMCs or a T cell subset sorted from them (not recorded which). The receptors were sampled from a man between 18 and 35 years old who had mild COVID-19 (a few samples of this study predate the infection). Cell type and time point are not known.

This clonotype showed up just a few times. The genes are TRBV19 and TRBJ2-7; D unresolved. The CDR3 consists of 14 residues. The V and J ends lost 5 bases and 0 bases respectively, with 11 bases between them. Germline V gene lookup returns CDR1 LNHDA and CDR2 SQIVND (reference sequence). The CDR3 loop is CASSSGTTSYEQYF. CDR3 DNA: TGTGCCAGTAGTTCGGGCACGACCTCCTACGAGCAGTACTTC. Full variable domain (outside the CDR3, taken from reference TRBV19 and TRBJ2-7): DGGITQSPKYLFRKEGQNVTLSCEQNLNHDAMYWYRQDPGQGLRLIYYSQIVNDFQKGDIAEGYSVSREKKESFPLTVTSAQKNPTAFYLCASSSGTTSYEQYFGPGTRLTVT.

The rearrangement joins TRBV5-1 to TRBJ2-5; a possible D gene is TRBD1 (6 bases). The CDR3 is 14 residues long. The germline V and J ends were trimmed by 3 bases and 5 bases, with 14 bases remaining between them. Germline V gene lookup returns CDR1 SGHRS and CDR2 YFSETQ. In DNA, the CDR3 is TGCGCCAGCAGCTCCCCAGGGGCTGAGGAGACCCAGTACTTC. Translated, it gives CASSSPGAEETQYF.

This rearrangement joins TRBV19 to TRBJ2-2; possible D gene TRBD1, 5 bases. V was clipped by 8 bases and J by 0 bases, with 10 bases between them. The CDR3 spans 14 residues. Looked up from germline, CDR1 is LNHDA and CDR2 is SQIVND (reference sequence). CDR3 coding DNA: TGTGCCAGTCACAGGTTCGCGAACACCGGGGAGCTGTTTTTT. It translates to CASHRFANTGELFF.

This clonotype appeared a few times. The chain employs TRBV4-1 and TRBJ1-2; TRBD1 matches at 8 bases. Germline V CDR1 and CDR2: MGHRA, YSYEKL. Trimming cost V 0 bases and J 4 bases; bases outside gene matches: 4. This CDR3 region has 15 residues. CDR3 in DNA: TGCGCCAGCAGCCAAGATTCCAGGGGGCCCTATGGCTACACCTTC. It translates to CASSQDSRGPYGYTF.

V and J are TRBV4-1 and TRBJ2-4; 13 nucleotides match TRBD2. V was pared by 3 bases and J by 0 bases, with 5 bases of the junction left unmatched. The CDR3 runs 18 residues. Germline V CDR1 and CDR2: MGHRA, YSYEKL. The CDR3 DNA follows: TGCGCCAGCAGCCAGCCGGGACTAGCGGGGCTAGCCAAAAACATTCAGTACTTC. Translation: CASSQPGLAGLAKNIQYF.

The chain is built from TRBV13 and TRBJ2-3; 7 bases match TRBD1. The CDR3 has 15 amino acids. Germline V CDR1 and CDR2: PRHDT, FYEKMQ (reference sequence). Trimming removed 4 bases from V and 2 bases from J; junction bases left unmatched: 6. The CDR3 loop reads CASSSGTAYTDTQYF. CDR3 sequence (DNA): TGTGCCAGCAGCTCCGGGACAGCCTACACAGATACGCAGTATTTT. Complete variable domain (other parts from reference TRBV13 and TRBJ2-3): AAGVIQSPRHLIKEKRETATLKCYPIPRHDTVYWYQQGPGQDPQFLISFYEKMQSDKGSIPDRFSAQQFSDYHSELNMSSLELGDSALYFCASSSGTAYTDTQYFGPGTRLTVL.

In this sample, this clonotype turned up many times. J is TRBJ1-1 and V is TRBV27; possibly TRBD1 for D (6 bases). Germline values: CDR1 MNHEY, CDR2 SMNVEV (reference sequence). This CDR3 has 12 residues. V was cut by 7 bases and J by 6 bases, with 12 bases left in between. CDR3 sequence reads: CASIGWGPEAFF. The CDR3 DNA follows: TGTGCCAGCATAGGTTGGGGGCCTGAAGCTTTCTTT.

The chain is built from TRBV18 and TRBJ1-3, with D unclear. Germline CDR1 reads KGHSH; CDR2 reads LQKENI. Trimming removed 6 bases from V and 0 bases from J, with 15 bases in between. The CDR3 is 16 residues long. The CDR3 DNA follows: TGTGCCAGCTCCCCTGACCCCCTGGGCTCTGGAAACACCATATATTTT. Translated, it gives CASSPDPLGSGNTIYF.

J is TRBJ2-3 and V is TRBV20-1, with unresolved D. V was trimmed by 3 bases and J by 5 bases, leaving 6 bases between them. The CDR3 covers 11 residues. Per the germline V gene, CDR1 is DFQATT and CDR2 is SNEGSKA (reference sequence). CDR3 sequence reads: CSASGRDTQYF. The CDR3 nucleotides are TGCAGTGCTAGTGGCAGAGATACGCAGTATTTT.

V gene TRBV7-9 combines with J gene TRBJ1-1; possibly TRBD1 for D (6 bases). Germline-derived CDR1 and CDR2 are SEHNR and FQNEAQ (reference sequence). The CDR3 contains 15 residues. V lost 5 bases and J 1 base, leaving 14 bases between the germline ends. CDR3 DNA: TGTGCCAGCAGCCGTGAGCAACAGGGGAACACTGAAGCTTTCTTT. This sequence encodes CASSREQQGNTEAFF. The complete variable domain, with remaining parts taken from reference TRBV7-9 and TRBJ1-1, reads DTGVSQNPRHKITKRGQNVTFRCDPISEHNRLYWYRQTLGQGPEFLTYFQNEAQLEKSRLLSDRFSAERPKGSFSTLEIQRTEQGDSAMYLCASSREQQGNTEAFFGQGTRLTVV.

The V gene is TRBV28, the J gene TRBJ2-1; 7 nucleotides agree with TRBD1. V was clipped by 6 bases and J by 3 bases; unmatched bases: 5. From germline, CDR1 is MDHEN and CDR2 SYDVKM. CDR3 length: 14 amino acids. The CDR3 spells CASSPWDSYNEQFF. The CDR3 DNA follows: TGTGCCAGCAGCCCCTGGGACAGCTACAATGAGCAGTTCTTC.

This clonotype showed up just a few times. The chain recombines TRBV27 with TRBJ1-2; D unresolved. The V end was cut by 0 bases, the J end by 8 bases, with 13 bases between. The CDR3 is 14 residues long. The germline gives CDR1 MNHEY, CDR2 SMNVEV (reference sequence). CDR3 in amino acids: CASSLSGLSRGYTF. The CDR3 DNA is TGTGCCAGCAGTTTATCCGGCCTCTCTCGGGGCTACACCTTC.

This chain links TRBV7-2 with TRBJ2-2; no clear D gene. Trimming removed 3 bases at V and 8 bases at J, with 7 bases between. This CDR3 contains 12 residues. CDR1 and CDR2 (germline): SGHTA, FQGNSA. The CDR3 DNA sequence: TGTGCCAGCAGCTTCGTGAGGGGGGAGCTGTTTTTT. Residues: CASSFVRGELFF.

This clonotype occurred many times. The rearrangement joins TRBV5-1 to TRBJ2-7, with D possibly matching TRBD2 (6 bases). The V end lost 4 bases, the J end lost 3 bases, and 11 bases lay between the germline ends. Germline assignment: CDR1 SGHRS and CDR2 YFSETQ. This CDR3 region has 13 residues. The CDR3 protein is CASSPTGGYEQYV. The CDR3 DNA reads TGCGCCAGCAGCCCCACCGGGGGCTACGAGCAGTACGTC.

This clonotype was counted at least ten times. The rearrangement links TRBV4-3 to TRBJ2-3, with unresolved D. Germline V CDR1 and CDR2: LGHNA, YSLEER. The V gene lost 0 bases and the J gene lost 2 bases, with 12 bases spanning the gap. The CDR3 has 16 amino acids. CDR3 nucleotide sequence: TGCGCCAGCAGCCAAGAGGCGGCCATAGCCACAGATACGCAGTATTTT. This translates into CASSQEAAIATDTQYF.

This rearrangement joins TRBV28 to TRBJ2-7; 10 bases fit TRBD1. The CDR3 contains 14 residues. The V gene end was trimmed by 7 bases and the J gene end by 1 base; junction bases not matched to a gene: 4. The germline gives CDR1 MDHEN, CDR2 SYDVKM. The chain's CDR3 is CASNGQGGSYEQYV. The DNA of the CDR3 is TGTGCCAGCAACGGACAGGGGGGATCCTACGAGCAGTACGTC.

The chain joins TRBV5-1 to TRBJ2-2; a weak D match, TRBD2 (6 bases). The V end was cut by 7 bases, the J end by 8 bases, with 24 bases between. This CDR3 is built from 16 residues. Germline CDR1 and CDR2: SGHRS and YFSETQ. CDR3 coding DNA: TGCGCCAGCGCCTCCAGCGGGTGGGCTTTGGAAGGGGAGCTGTTTTTT. Amino acid sequence: CASASSGWALEGELFF.

This clonotype was detected a few times. The chain uses TRBV6-5 and TRBJ2-2, with D tentatively TRBD1 (6 bases). The CDR3 is 16 amino acids. Germline CDR1 MNHEY, CDR2 SVGAGI. V lost 6 bases to trimming and J lost 0 bases, with 14 bases between them. CDR3 residues: CASRSGTKANTGELFF. CDR3 DNA: TGTGCCAGCAGGTCAGGGACAAAGGCGAACACCGGGGAGCTGTTTTTT.

This clonotype was found a few times. The chain uses TRBV7-2 and TRBJ2-3; D ambiguous. V was shortened by 2 bases and J by 0 bases, with 6 bases between the two germline ends. Germline CDR1 reads SGHTA; CDR2 reads FQGNSA. The CDR3 extends over 14 amino acids. The DNA of the CDR3 is TGTGCCAGCAGCTTATTGACCAGCACAGATACGCAGTATTTT. The encoded protein is CASSLLTSTDTQYF.

The table lists this clonotype with a count of one. The V gene is TRBV2, the J gene TRBJ1-1; 8 bases agree with TRBD1. V lost 5 bases and J lost 4; bases outside the gene matches: 3. CDR3 length equals 13 residues. The V gene's germline CDR1 is SNHLY and CDR2 FYNNEI. CDR3 nucleotide sequence: TGTGCCAGCAGTATCAGGGGGCCCACTGAAGCTTTCTTT. The encoded protein is CASSIRGPTEAFF.

The genes are TRBV20-1 and TRBJ1-4, with 12 positions matching TRBD1. V lost 5 bases, J lost 8 bases, and 9 bases stayed unmatched. CDR1 and CDR2 from the germline V gene are DFQATT and SNEGSKA (reference sequence). The CDR3 is 15 amino acids. The CDR3 nucleotides read TGCAGTGCTGCCGGGACAGGGGGCTTTTCAGAAAAACTGTTTTTT. Amino acids: CSAAGTGGFSEKLFF.

This clonotype was picked up a small number of times. The V and J genes are TRBV6-2 or TRBV6-3 and TRBJ2-1, with TRBD2 identical over 11 bases. Losses at the gene ends were 7 bases for V and 8 bases for J; bases not matched to a gene: 7. The CDR3 sequence is 14 residues long. Germline CDR1 reads MNHEY; CDR2 reads SVGEGT. The chain's CDR3 is CASTWLAGGHEQFF. The CDR3 region has the DNA TGTGCCAGCACCTGGCTAGCGGGGGGCCATGAGCAGTTCTTC.

This clonotype has more than one count but fewer than ten. In nucleotides, the CDR3 is TGCAGTGCTCTCCGACAGGGGAGGTCCAATGAGCAGTTCTTC. Amino acid sequence: CSALRQGRSNEQFF. The rearrangement uses TRBV20-1 and TRBJ2-1; 8 nucleotides match TRBD1. Trimming took 5 bases from V and 6 from J; bases not matched to a gene: 9. The CDR3 spans 14 residues. Germline CDR1 reads DFQATT; CDR2 reads SNEGSKA (reference sequence).

This clonotype has just a few counts. The rearrangement joins TRBV5-1 to TRBJ2-4; weak D call: TRBD1 (5 bases). With 4 bases removed from V and 5 bases from J, the gap between germline ends came to 13 bases. The CDR3 consists of 14 residues. CDR1 and CDR2 from the germline V gene are SGHRS and YFSETQ. CDR3 amino acids: CASSLSVTENIQYF. CDR3 coding DNA: TGCGCCAGCAGCCTCTCCGTGACAGAAAACATTCAGTACTTC.

A few counts support this clonotype. The chain has TRBV12-3 or TRBV12-4 and TRBJ1-5; D is undetermined. Trimming removed 7 bases at V and 4 bases at J, with 14 bases between. The CDR3 is 14 amino acids. CDR3 in DNA: TGTGCCAGCACCTTGGGCCAGATTAATCAGCCCCAGCATTTT. The encoded protein is CASTLGQINQPQHF.

As for this clonotype: Because it lacks the conserved phenylalanine or tryptophan at the end, this CDR3 is likely a read error. The V and J genes are TRBV12-3 or TRBV12-4 and TRBJ2-5, with TRBD1 matching 7 bases. This CDR3 has 13 amino acids. Losses at the gene ends were 8 bases for V and 0 bases for J; bases not matched to a gene: 3. CDR3 sequence: CASQTGYQETQYS. DNA of the CDR3: TGTGCCAGCCAGACAGGGTACCAAGAGACCCAGTACTCC.

The chain employs TRBV12-3 or TRBV12-4 and TRBJ2-7, with a weak D call TRBD1 (5 bases). The length of the CDR3 is 15 residues. Trimming removed 0 bases from V and 2 bases from J, with 11 bases in between. DNA of the CDR3: TGTGCCAGCAGTTTAGCCCCGGCAGGGCCCTACGAGCAGTACTTC. This encodes CASSLAPAGPYEQYF.

The chain couples TRBV27 to TRBJ2-5; 7 bases are a match to TRBD1. This CDR3 has 14 amino acids. Germline V CDR1 and CDR2: MNHEY, SMNVEV (reference sequence). Unmatched junction bases numbered 9, after V lost 6 bases and J lost 5 bases. CDR3 sequence reads: CASSPDREGETQYF. The DNA of the CDR3 is TGTGCCAGCAGCCCTGACAGGGAAGGGGAGACCCAGTACTTC.